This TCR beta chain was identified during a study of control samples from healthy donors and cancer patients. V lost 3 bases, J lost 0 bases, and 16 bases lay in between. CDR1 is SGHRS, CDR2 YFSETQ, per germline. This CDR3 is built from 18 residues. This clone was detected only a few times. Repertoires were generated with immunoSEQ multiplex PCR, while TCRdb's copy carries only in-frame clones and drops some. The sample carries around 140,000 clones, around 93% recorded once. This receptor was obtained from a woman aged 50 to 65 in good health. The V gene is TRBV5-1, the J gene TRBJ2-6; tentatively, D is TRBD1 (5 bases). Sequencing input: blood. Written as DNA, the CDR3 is TGCGCCAGCAGCTACCCCGAGACAGTCGACTCTGGGGCCAACGTCCTGACTTTC. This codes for CASSYPETVDSGANVLTF. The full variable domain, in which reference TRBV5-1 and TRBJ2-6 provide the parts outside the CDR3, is KAGVTQTPRYLIKTRGQQVTLSCSPISGHRSVSWYQQTPGQGLQFLFEYFSETQRNKGNFPGRFSGRQFSNSRSEMNVSTLELGDSALYLCASSYPETVDSGANVLTFGAGSRLTVL.